This T cell receptor beta chain is from a study of CD8+ T cells in alopecia areata. Extracted RNA was reverse transcribed, and the resulting cDNA served as sequencing template. TCRdb keeps only in-frame clones here, not all; method: immunoSEQ multiplex PCR. The table shows around 190,000 clones, with about 60% occurring only once. To note about this clone: No antigen is known for it.

Germline V gives CDR1 MNHEY, CDR2 SVGAGI. The V and J ends lost 1 base and 3 bases respectively, with 9 bases between them. This CDR3 region has 14 residues. Points from the study as a whole: Persistence during tofacitinib was seen for many expanded lesional clones in scalp and blood.

Stated treatment: oral pan-JAK inhibitor, 5-10 mg twice daily. This clonotype was obtained from a human donor with alopecia areata. The sequenced sample was CD4+ T cells sorted from blood, obtained at week 4, from a patient treated with tofacitinib. The V and J genes are TRBV6-5 and TRBJ1-1; perhaps TRBD1 as D (5 bases). The chain's CDR3 is CASSYYPQDTEAFF. The DNA of the CDR3 is TGTGCCAGCAGTTACTATCCACAGGACACTGAAGCTTTCTTT.